The present T cell receptor (beta chain) was sequenced within a study of naive and memory T cell subsets. Whole-study results and caveats: From naive to CM, EM and EMRA, diversity decreased and Gini increased.

This clonotype occurred many times. Its specificity is unknown. CD8 T cells were positively selected from what remained after CD4 positive selection. This CDR3 spans 19 amino acids. Unmatched junction bases numbered 15, after V lost 4 bases and J lost 0 bases. Per the germline V gene, CDR1 is MNHEY and CDR2 is SVGAGI. An equimolar mix of two oligonucleotides served as the beta constant-region primer for TRBC1 and TRBC2. A 12-nucleotide UMI and the SP2 primer were added to the cDNA 3' end by oligonucleotide ligation. TCRdb ran MiXCR on the UMI-ligation and nested PCR reads and lists one entry per CDR3 protein. The table has around 160,000 distinct CDR3 sequences, about 17% seen once.

Sequenced: naive CD4+ T cells from blood. This clonotype originated in a human donor in good health. The rearrangement links TRBV6-5 to TRBJ2-3, with 8 bases identical to TRBD2. CDR3 bases: TGTGCCAGCAGTTCCGCGCTGGTAGCGGGAACCTCTAGCACAGATACGCAGTATTTT. Amino acids: CASSSALVAGTSSTDTQYF.